The entry below gives a single T cell receptor (beta chain) sequence along with its context. Its specificity is unknown. Reverse transcription of all isolated RNA meant that expressed TCRB transcripts were sequenced. The assay was immunoSEQ multiplex PCR, and TCRdb's table has in-frame clones only and misses some. The table records 400,000 or so clones, 8.5% to 10% of them present only once. The sample comes from a study of beta chain features in type 1 diabetes. Study as a whole: Sorted cells examined across all samples numbered 107,917,701. Whole-study results and caveats: VDJ junctions in type 1 diabetes patients carried more deletions and fewer insertions. Whether TCRB rearrangement is influenced by HLA type was left unresolved in this analysis. The study found moderately but significantly shorter TCRB CDR3s in all four CD4+ subsets of Type 1 diabetes patients.

This CDR3 spans 12 amino acids. From germline, CDR1 is SGHNT and CDR2 YYREEE (reference sequence). V lost 2 bases and J lost 6, with 9 bases in between. The genes are TRBV5-4 and TRBJ2-7; D not certain. The material sequenced was central memory CD4+ T cells from blood. This TCR was sampled from a man aged 25-40 years with type 1 diabetes. CDR3 region: CASSFSGTEQYF. CDR3 coding DNA: TGTGCCAGCAGCTTTTCAGGTACCGAGCAGTACTTC.